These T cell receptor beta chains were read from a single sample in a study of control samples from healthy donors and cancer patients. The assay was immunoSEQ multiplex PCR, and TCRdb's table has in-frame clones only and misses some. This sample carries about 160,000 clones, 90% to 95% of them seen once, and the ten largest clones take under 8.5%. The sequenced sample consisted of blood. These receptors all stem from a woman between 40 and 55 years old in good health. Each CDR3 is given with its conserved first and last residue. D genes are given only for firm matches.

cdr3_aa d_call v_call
CAISVSIKETETSYEQYF NA TRBV10-3
CASSLSTGLGYTF NA TRBV5-1
CASSGLVWSPNTEAFF NA TRBV7-9
CASRSERYNEQFF NA TRBV5-1
CASSLEGTDTQYF NA TRBV7-2
CASSIGAGGDRLYEQYF TRBD2 TRBV19
CASSQTGYSGNTIYF NA TRBV25-1
CAISGSLEAFF NA TRBV10-3
CASSRTGALYGYTF TRBD1 TRBV27
CASMRGNTGELFF NA TRBV6-6
CASSRAIIAAAADTQYF NA TRBV6-6
CASSRGTVNTEAFF TRBD1 TRBV6-5
CASSSTGGLQGYTF NA TRBV7-2
CASSNAGTDNEQFF TRBD1 TRBV7-9
CASSQEGTANSPLHF TRBD1 TRBV4-1
CASSPGRTGANSPLHF NA TRBV18
CASSQVYLRGALAQYF TRBD2 TRBV4-3
CASSPRLAGEDTQYF TRBD2 TRBV3-1/TRBV3-2
CASSKEGGGAYGYTF NA TRBV21-1
CASRPLGGRFGYTF NA TRBV19
CASSYFGAGSNTEAFF NA TRBV6-6
CASSGLAGRTGELFF TRBD2 TRBV3-1/TRBV3-2
CASSDRTGSGGSNQPQHF TRBD1 TRBV10-2
CASSLFGGGTEAFF NA TRBV7-9
CASSAWTGDFYEQYF TRBD1 TRBV7-2
CASSLTSTNEKLFF NA TRBV5-1
CASSLEQGRSPLHF NA TRBV5-1
CASSLGGEQETQYF NA TRBV9
CASSPHWTGAGGNQPQHF TRBD1 TRBV7-2
CASSLRDLGKYF NA TRBV7-2
CSVEASGRGYNEQFF TRBD2 TRBV29-1
CASSFGRTENTEAFF NA TRBV6-5
CASSNRDRGLAGVSYNEQFF TRBD2 TRBV5-1
CASRRAYRGTNEKLFF NA TRBV5-1
CATSDGGQDRRNEQFF TRBD1 TRBV24-1
CAISESTDSIDYEQYF NA TRBV10-3
CASSYSNQPQHF NA TRBV19